The next 5 T cell receptor beta chains were all read from a single sample in a study of OX40 agonist ivuxolimab in advanced cancers. Method: immunoSEQ multiplex PCR; TCRdb's copy keeps in-frame clones and lacks some. Found here are more than 95,000 clones, about 91% of them singletons; the top ten hold less than 0.4%. Specimen: CD4+ or CD8+ T cells sorted from blood, collected in a trial of the OX40 agonist ivuxolimab. The receptors derive from an adult with an advanced solid tumor such as melanoma, head and neck, liver or kidney cancer.

Regarding this clone: Different DNA sequences within this sample yield the same CDR3. The CDR3: CASSEGGLRTDTQYF. In DNA form, the CDR3 reads TGTGCCAGCAGTGAAGGAGGGCTTCGCACAGATACGCAGTATTTT. V and J are TRBV2 and TRBJ2-3; D may be TRBD2 (5 bases). Germline V gene data show CDR1 as SNHLY and CDR2 as FYNNEI. The CDR3 spans 15 residues. V was clipped by 1 base and J by 1 base, with 9 bases between them. Together with reference TRBV2 and TRBJ2-3, the CDR3 gives the full variable domain: EPEVTQTPSHQVTQMGQEVILRCVPISNHLYFYWYRQILGQKVEFLVSFYNNEISEKSEIFDDQFSVERPDGSNFTLKIRSTKLEDSAMYFCASSEGGLRTDTQYFGPGTRLTVL.

The V call is TRBV15, the J call TRBJ2-7; D not resolved. CDR1 is LNHNV, CDR2 YYDKDF, per germline (reference sequence). V was pared by 2 bases and J by 2 bases, with 13 bases between. There are 15 residues in the CDR3. CDR3 nucleotide sequence: TGTGCCACCAGCAGAAGAGTGAATCTCCCCTACGAGCAGTACTTC. Translated, it gives CATSRRVNLPYEQYF.

The CDR3 region is CASSLVMLRGAEAFF. The CDR3 nucleotides are TGTGCCAGCAGCTTGGTTATGTTGAGGGGAGCTGAAGCTTTCTTT. The chain joins TRBV13 to TRBJ1-1; D might be TRBD1 (5 bases). Germline V CDR1 and CDR2: PRHDT, FYEKMQ (reference sequence). This CDR3 contains 15 residues. V lost 3 bases and J 6 bases, leaving 17 bases between the germline ends.

This clone was seen only once. V usage is TRBV7-8 and J usage is TRBJ2-7, with 7 bases identical to TRBD1. This CDR3 comprises 13 residues. The V gene end was trimmed by 5 bases and the J gene end by 4 bases; junction bases not matched to a gene: 5. Germline V gene lookup returns CDR1 SGHVS and CDR2 FQNEAQ. The CDR3 nucleotides are TGTGCCAGCAGCCGGGACAGCTTTTACGAGCAGTACTTC. Its translation: CASSRDSFYEQYF.

The chain couples TRBV5-4 to TRBJ2-1, with D perhaps matching TRBD2 (6 bases). Germline assignment: CDR1 SGHNT and CDR2 YYREEE (reference sequence). CDR3 length equals 13 residues. V lost 5 bases and J 6 bases, leaving 12 bases between the germline ends. CDR3 in DNA: TGTGCCAGCAGTTTAGCGGTTGGCAATGAGCAGTTCTTC. Translation gives CASSLAVGNEQFF.